These T cell receptor beta chains were read from a single sample in a study of control samples from healthy donors and cancer patients. The table came from immunoSEQ multiplex PCR; TCRdb's copy has only in-frame clones and leaves some out. The sample lists about 180,000 clones, about 90% seen once, with over 1.1% in the top ten. Input material: blood. These receptors were collected from a woman aged 50 to 60 in good health. CDR3s include the opening cysteine and the closing phenylalanine or tryptophan. The order of the fields is CDR3 length, V gene, D gene, J gene, CDR3 protein, CDR3 DNA. D genes are given only for firm matches.

14	TRBV24-1	TRBD2	TRBJ2-7	CATSEGGGPYEQYF	TGTGCCACCAGTGAGGGGGGAGGGCCCTACGAGCAGTACTTC
13	TRBV9	-	TRBJ1-5	CASSVEVNQPQHF	TGTGCCAGCAGCGTAGAAGTCAATCAGCCCCAGCATTTT
15	TRBV18	TRBD1	TRBJ1-2	CASSPSWTGPYGYTF	TGTGCCAGCTCACCCTCCTGGACAGGGCCTTACGGCTACACCTTC
15	TRBV5-1	TRBD1	TRBJ1-4	CASSSQGAQTEKLFF	TGCGCCAGCAGCTCACAGGGGGCGCAGACTGAAAAACTGTTTTTT
12	TRBV25-1	-	TRBJ1-5	CASSRGPQPQHF	TGTGCCAGCAGTAGGGGTCCTCAGCCCCAGCATTTT
15	TRBV23-1	-	TRBJ1-1	CAIILTGRGSTEAFF	TGCGCCATCATATTGACAGGAAGGGGGAGCACTGAAGCTTTCTTT
16	TRBV10-3	-	TRBJ1-3	CAISEPAGASGNTIYF	TGTGCCATCAGTGAGCCGGCCGGTGCCTCTGGAAACACCATATATTTT
19	TRBV28	TRBD1	TRBJ2-7	CASSDDRARNPSSGYEQYF	TGTGCCAGCAGTGACGACAGGGCCCGCAACCCTAGCTCGGGCTACGAGCAGTACTTC
17	TRBV28	TRBD1	TRBJ1-2	CASSLPLPNRGSYGYTF	TGTGCCAGCAGTTTACCCCTCCCCAACAGGGGGAGCTATGGCTACACCTTC
11	TRBV20-1	-	TRBJ1-1	CSASEGQKAFF	TGCAGTGCTAGCGAAGGACAGAAAGCTTTCTTT
17	TRBV19	TRBD2	TRBJ2-6	CASMGRGRSSGANVLTF	TGTGCCAGTATGGGGAGGGGTCGGAGCTCTGGGGCCAACGTCCTGACTTTC
14	TRBV7-9	-	TRBJ1-2	CASSLLSGRQGYTF	TGTGCCAGCAGCTTATTGTCGGGACGACAGGGCTACACCTTC
14	TRBV7-9	-	TRBJ2-7	CASSLGTDGDEQYF	TGTGCCAGCAGCTTAGGGACAGACGGAGACGAGCAGTACTTC
16	TRBV19	-	TRBJ1-6	CASSISIQGWNSPLHF	TGTGCCAGTAGTATATCAATACAGGGATGGAATTCACCCCTCCACTTT
12	TRBV6-1	-	TRBJ1-1	CASSERRTEAFF	TGTGCCAGCAGTGAAAGGAGGACTGAAGCTTTCTTT
11	TRBV3-1/TRBV3-2	-	TRBJ2-3	CASSQIDTQYF	TGTGCCAGCAGCCAGATTGATACGCAGTATTTT
11	TRBV29-1	TRBD1	TRBJ2-1	CSVADRSEQFF	TGCAGCGTTGCGGACAGGTCAGAGCAGTTCTTC
14	TRBV16	-	TRBJ1-2	CASSQSDINYGYTF	TGTGCCAGCAGCCAATCGGACATAAACTATGGCTACACCTTC
12	TRBV6-2/TRBV6-3	-	TRBJ2-2	CASSRNTGELFF	TGTGCCAGCAGCCGGAACACCGGGGAGCTGTTTTTT
12	TRBV6-2/TRBV6-3	-	TRBJ2-5	CASSSTQETQYF	TGTGCCAGCAGTTCCACACAAGAGACCCAGTACTTC
13	TRBV28	-	TRBJ1-2	CASSPGGRYGYTF	TGTGCCAGCAGTCCCGGGGGGCGGTACGGCTACACCTTC
13	TRBV27	-	TRBJ1-1	CASSFGTNTEAFF	TGTGCCAGCAGTTTCGGGACGAACACTGAAGCTTTCTTT
15	TRBV28	TRBD1	TRBJ2-7	CASGVEGAYSYEQYF	TGTGCCAGCGGGGTTGAGGGGGCCTACTCCTACGAGCAGTACTTC
13	TRBV18	TRBD1	TRBJ2-7	CASSFDRVHEQYF	TGTGCCAGCTCGTTTGACAGGGTTCACGAGCAGTACTTC
14	TRBV24-1	TRBD1	TRBJ1-1	CATSDSDTGVEAFF	TGTGCCACCAGTGACTCAGACACAGGGGTTGAAGCTTTCTTT
15	TRBV15	TRBD1	TRBJ1-5	CATSAQGADNQPQHF	TGTGCCACCAGCGCACAGGGGGCGGACAATCAGCCCCAGCATTTT
14	TRBV7-2	-	TRBJ2-7	CASSLGTGVDEQYF	TGTGCCAGCAGTTTAGGGACCGGGGTCGACGAGCAGTACTTC
16	TRBV6-4	-	TRBJ1-1	CARDLNRAQKNTEAFF	TGTGCCCGGGACTTGAACAGGGCGCAAAAGAACACTGAAGCTTTCTTT
15	TRBV5-1	TRBD1	TRBJ1-4	CASSLDRGRHEKLFF	TGCGCCAGCAGCCTCGACAGGGGAAGGCATGAAAAACTGTTTTTT
13	TRBV5-6	TRBD1	TRBJ1-5	CASTTGGNQPQHF	TGTGCCAGCACCACAGGGGGCAATCAGCCCCAGCATTTT
16	TRBV5-1	TRBD1	TRBJ2-2	CASSSGGQGIAGELFF	TGCGCCAGCAGTTCCGGGGGACAGGGGATCGCCGGGGAGCTGTTTTTT
13	TRBV4-2	-	TRBJ1-1	CASSQDHRDEAFF	TGTGCCAGCAGCCAAGATCACAGGGACGAAGCTTTCTTT
15	TRBV12-5	TRBD1	TRBJ1-2	CASGLGDSSSYGYTF	TGTGCTAGTGGTTTGGGGGACAGTAGTTCCTATGGCTACACCTTC
13	TRBV19	-	TRBJ2-5	CASSRGWQETQYF	TGTGCCAGTAGCCGGGGGTGGCAAGAGACCCAGTACTTC
18	TRBV19	TRBD1	TRBJ1-1	CASSWGTGQGFSGTEAFF	TGTGCCAGTAGTTGGGGAACGGGACAGGGCTTTTCGGGCACTGAAGCTTTCTTT
13	TRBV28	-	TRBJ2-2	CASGPSVYGELFF	TGTGCCAGCGGCCCCTCGGTATACGGGGAGCTGTTTTTT
15	TRBV30	TRBD1	TRBJ2-1	CAWSEDRVAYNEQFF	TGTGCCTGGAGTGAGGACAGGGTAGCGTACAATGAGCAGTTCTTC
13	TRBV3-1/TRBV3-2	TRBD1	TRBJ1-1	CASSNTGGTEAFF	TGTGCCAGCAGCAATACAGGGGGCACTGAAGCTTTCTTT
13	TRBV19	-	TRBJ1-1	CASSITGSTEAFF	TGTGCCAGTAGTATAACCGGTAGCACTGAAGCTTTCTTT